The rows below give T cell receptor beta chains drawn from one sample of a study of CD8+ T cells in alopecia areata. TCRdb's copy holds only in-frame clones and misses some; the assay was immunoSEQ multiplex PCR. The sample holds 160,000 or so clones, about 54% seen once. Sample: CD4+ T cells sorted from blood, taken at approximately week 61, from a patient treated with tofacitinib. The origin of the receptors is a human donor with alopecia areata. Both conserved end residues are part of each CDR3. D genes are given only for firm matches. The listing skips clone size in some rows; elsewhere it reads once, few, many or a size class.

v_gene: TRBV29-1
d_gene: .
abundance: .
j_gene: TRBJ1-2
CDR3aa: CSVVLGGRGRNGYTF
CDR3nt: TGCAGCGTTGTCCTCGGGGGCAGGGGAAGAAATGGCTACACCTTC

v_gene: TRBV25-1
d_gene: .
abundance: .
j_gene: TRBJ2-4
CDR3aa: CASSEPGLGFQYF
CDR3nt: TGTGCCAGCAGTGAGCCAGGGCTAGGGTTTCAGTACTTC

v_gene: TRBV27
d_gene: TRBD1
abundance: once
j_gene: TRBJ2-3
CDR3aa: CASSLYAGQGGTDTQYF
CDR3nt: TGTGCCAGCAGTTTATACGCCGGACAGGGTGGCACAGATACGCAGTATTTT

v_gene: TRBV12-5
d_gene: .
abundance: .
j_gene: TRBJ2-7
CDR3aa: CASGLTYSDGGVEQYF
CDR3nt: TGTGCTAGTGGTTTGACCTACTCGGACGGTGGAGTGGAGCAGTACTTC

v_gene: TRBV6-5
d_gene: .
abundance: .
j_gene: TRBJ2-7
CDR3aa: CASSFDRRTYEQYF
CDR3nt: TGTGCCAGCAGTTTCGACAGGAGAACCTACGAGCAGTACTTC

v_gene: TRBV2
d_gene: .
abundance: .
j_gene: TRBJ2-5
CDR3aa: CASSVAGQRKETQYF
CDR3nt: TGTGCCAGCAGTGTTGCGGGACAGAGAAAAGAGACCCAGTACTTC

v_gene: TRBV25-1
d_gene: .
abundance: .
j_gene: TRBJ2-5
CDR3aa: CASSRGQAFGETQYF
CDR3nt: TGTGCCAGCAGTAGAGGTCAGGCGTTCGGGGAGACCCAGTACTTC

v_gene: TRBV30
d_gene: .
abundance: few
j_gene: TRBJ1-6
CDR3aa: CAWRSGRGPLHF
CDR3nt: TGTGCCTGGAGATCCGGACGGGGACCCCTCCACTTT

v_gene: TRBV11-2
d_gene: .
abundance: .
j_gene: TRBJ1-5
CDR3aa: CASSLGSAGAYNQPQHF
CDR3nt: TGTGCCAGCAGCTTAGGGTCGGCAGGGGCCTACAATCAGCCCCAGCATTTT

v_gene: TRBV29-1
d_gene: .
abundance: .
j_gene: TRBJ1-5
CDR3aa: CSVSDRYNQPQHF
CDR3nt: TGCAGCGTCTCGGACAGATACAATCAGCCCCAGCATTTT

v_gene: TRBV29-1
d_gene: TRBD1
abundance: few
j_gene: TRBJ2-3
CDR3aa: CSGGSDRGTQYF
CDR3nt: TGCAGCGGGGGGTCTGACAGGGGAACGCAGTATTTT

v_gene: TRBV18
d_gene: .
abundance: .
j_gene: TRBJ2-3
CDR3aa: CASSPRGMSMLTQYF
CDR3nt: TGTGCCAGCTCACCCCGGGGCATGTCTATGCTTACGCAGTATTTT

v_gene: TRBV15
d_gene: .
abundance: .
j_gene: TRBJ2-1
CDR3aa: CATSRGVAGLNEQFF
CDR3nt: TGTGCCACCAGCAGGGGGGTGGCAGGCTTAAATGAGCAGTTCTTC

v_gene: TRBV29-1
d_gene: TRBD1
abundance: few
j_gene: TRBJ2-7
CDR3aa: CSAIPAGQGPYEQYF
CDR3nt: TGCAGCGCGATCCCCGCAGGACAGGGTCCCTACGAGCAGTACTTC

v_gene: TRBV27
d_gene: .
abundance: .
j_gene: TRBJ1-1
CDR3aa: CASRGRGQNTEAFF
CDR3nt: TGTGCCAGCAGGGGCCGGGGACAGAACACTGAAGCTTTCTTT

v_gene: TRBV18
d_gene: .
abundance: .
j_gene: TRBJ2-7
CDR3aa: CASSPPGRGRAYEQYF
CDR3nt: TGTGCCAGCTCACCACCTGGGCGGGGGCGAGCCTACGAGCAGTACTTC

v_gene: TRBV30
d_gene: TRBD1
abundance: .
j_gene: TRBJ2-5
CDR3aa: CASDGQDQETQYF
CDR3nt: TGTGCCTCGGATGGACAGGATCAAGAGACCCAGTACTTC

v_gene: TRBV29-1
d_gene: TRBD2
abundance: .
j_gene: TRBJ2-7
CDR3aa: CSVSGVLYEQYF
CDR3nt: TGCAGCGTAAGCGGGGTTCTATACGAGCAGTACTTC

v_gene: TRBV5-1
d_gene: .
abundance: .
j_gene: TRBJ1-3
CDR3aa: CASSLAAGSGNTIYF
CDR3nt: TGCGCCAGCAGCTTGGCCGCGGGGTCCGGAAACACCATATATTTT

v_gene: TRBV7-2
d_gene: .
abundance: .
j_gene: TRBJ1-1
CDR3aa: CASSLGRRVEAFF
CDR3nt: TGTGCCAGCAGCTTGGGTCGGAGAGTTGAAGCTTTCTTT

v_gene: TRBV7-9
d_gene: .
abundance: few
j_gene: TRBJ2-1
CDR3aa: CASSVDSYNEQFF
CDR3nt: TGTGCCAGCAGCGTCGACTCCTACAATGAGCAGTTCTTC

v_gene: TRBV7-9
d_gene: .
abundance: .
j_gene: TRBJ1-2
CDR3aa: CASSLNGYTF
CDR3nt: TGTGCCAGCAGCTTGAATGGCTACACCTTC

v_gene: TRBV4-2
d_gene: TRBD1
abundance: .
j_gene: TRBJ1-2
CDR3aa: CASSHEQGANYGYTF
CDR3nt: TGTGCCAGCAGCCATGAACAGGGGGCTAACTATGGCTACACCTTC

v_gene: TRBV19
d_gene: TRBD1
abundance: .
j_gene: TRBJ2-5
CDR3aa: CASTSGQGRETQYF
CDR3nt: TGTGCCAGTACCTCTGGACAGGGACGGGAGACCCAGTACTTC

v_gene: TRBV2
d_gene: TRBD1
abundance: few
j_gene: TRBJ1-5
CDR3aa: CASTPGQTNQPQHF
CDR3nt: TGTGCCAGCACCCCGGGACAGACCAATCAGCCCCAGCATTTT

v_gene: TRBV29-1
d_gene: TRBD1
abundance: .
j_gene: TRBJ1-3
CDR3aa: CSAGQGSGNTIYF
CDR3nt: TGCAGTGCCGGACAGGGCTCTGGAAACACCATATATTTT

v_gene: TRBV13
d_gene: .
abundance: once
j_gene: TRBJ2-5
CDR3aa: CASSLRQQETQYF
CDR3nt: TGTGCCAGCAGCCTCCGACAGCAAGAGACCCAGTACTTC

v_gene: TRBV7-2
d_gene: .
abundance: .
j_gene: TRBJ1-3
CDR3aa: CASSLVGGTFFYSGNTIYF
CDR3nt: TGTGCCAGCAGCTTAGTGGGAGGGACCTTCTTTTACTCTGGAAACACCATATATTTT

v_gene: TRBV5-1
d_gene: TRBD1
abundance: few
j_gene: TRBJ2-4
CDR3aa: CASSLGQGSNIQYF
CDR3nt: TGCGCCAGCAGCTTGGGACAGGGATCGAACATTCAGTACTTC

v_gene: TRBV14
d_gene: TRBD1
abundance: .
j_gene: TRBJ2-7
CDR3aa: CASSQWDRGSYEQYF
CDR3nt: TGTGCCAGCAGCCAATGGGACAGGGGCTCCTACGAGCAGTACTTC

v_gene: TRBV2
d_gene: TRBD1
abundance: .
j_gene: TRBJ1-5
CDR3aa: CASSPDRPGQPQHF
CDR3nt: TGTGCCAGCAGTCCGGACAGGCCAGGGCAGCCCCAGCATTTT

v_gene: TRBV29-1
d_gene: .
abundance: few
j_gene: TRBJ1-2
CDR3aa: CSVLLNYGYTF
CDR3nt: TGCAGCGTTCTATTAAACTATGGCTACACCTTC

v_gene: TRBV19
d_gene: TRBD1
abundance: .
j_gene: TRBJ1-2
CDR3aa: CASSTPGGTGGAGYTF
CDR3nt: TGTGCCAGTAGTACGCCTGGAGGGACAGGAGGCGCTGGCTACACCTTC

v_gene: TRBV19
d_gene: .
abundance: few
j_gene: TRBJ2-7
CDR3aa: CASSIREQYF
CDR3nt: TGTGCCAGTAGTATCCGGGAGCAGTACTTC

v_gene: TRBV5-1
d_gene: .
abundance: few
j_gene: TRBJ1-2
CDR3aa: CASSPEGGTNYGYTF
CDR3nt: TGCGCCAGCAGCCCGGAAGGAGGGACCAACTATGGCTACACCTTC

v_gene: TRBV30
d_gene: .
abundance: .
j_gene: TRBJ1-1
CDR3aa: CAWSLGMNTEAFF
CDR3nt: TGTGCCTGGAGTTTGGGTATGAACACTGAAGCTTTCTTT

v_gene: TRBV27
d_gene: .
abundance: .
j_gene: TRBJ2-7
CDR3aa: CASSSRVAPPYEQYF
CDR3nt: TGTGCCAGCAGTTCCAGGGTGGCGCCACCTTACGAGCAGTACTTC

v_gene: TRBV27
d_gene: .
abundance: .
j_gene: TRBJ2-3
CDR3aa: CASSPPGLPPNTQYF
CDR3nt: TGTGCCAGCAGCCCTCCGGGACTCCCACCAAATACGCAGTATTTT

v_gene: TRBV5-6
d_gene: .
abundance: .
j_gene: TRBJ2-3
CDR3aa: CASTWGVVTDTQYF
CDR3nt: TGTGCCAGCACCTGGGGGGTAGTCACAGATACGCAGTATTTT

v_gene: TRBV7-2
d_gene: .
abundance: .
j_gene: TRBJ2-3
CDR3aa: CASNRRDTQYF
CDR3nt: TGTGCCAGCAATAGGCGAGATACGCAGTATTTT

v_gene: TRBV30
d_gene: TRBD1
abundance: .
j_gene: TRBJ2-7
CDR3aa: CAWSVDRGEQYF
CDR3nt: TGTGCCTGGAGTGTGGACAGGGGAGAGCAGTACTTC

v_gene: TRBV5-6
d_gene: TRBD2
abundance: .
j_gene: TRBJ2-4
CDR3aa: CASSLAGGRNIQYF
CDR3nt: TGTGCCAGCAGCTTAGCGGGGGGCCGAAACATTCAGTACTTC

v_gene: TRBV15
d_gene: TRBD1
abundance: once
j_gene: TRBJ1-2
CDR3aa: CATSTDRGLSGYTF
CDR3nt: TGTGCCACCAGTACGGACAGGGGGCTTTCTGGCTACACCTTC

v_gene: TRBV7-2
d_gene: TRBD2
abundance: .
j_gene: TRBJ2-4
CDR3aa: CASSHRPPGTSGANIQYF
CDR3nt: TGTGCCAGCAGTCATCGCCCTCCCGGGACTAGCGGGGCAAACATTCAGTACTTC

v_gene: TRBV5-1
d_gene: .
abundance: few
j_gene: TRBJ2-3
CDR3aa: CASSLGPTRGSTDTQYF
CDR3nt: TGCGCCAGCAGCTTGGGGCCGACCCGGGGAAGCACAGATACGCAGTATTTT

v_gene: TRBV7-3
d_gene: TRBD2
abundance: few
j_gene: TRBJ2-3
CDR3aa: CASSLGLAADTQYF
CDR3nt: TGTGCCAGCAGCTTGGGACTAGCGGCAGATACGCAGTATTTT